This T cell receptor (beta chain) was captured in a study of T cell repertoires in cytomegalovirus infection. Ten or more counts support this clonotype. With 8 bases removed from V and 6 bases from J, the gap between germline ends came to 11 bases. This CDR3 region has 12 residues. Germline lookup yields CDR1 SNHLY and CDR2 FYNNEI. TCRdb reprocessed the reads via MiXCR and lists one record per CDR3 protein. The sample holds around 120,000 distinct CDR3 sequences, almost 9% seen once. The sequenced material came from PBMCs. The chain is built from TRBV2 and TRBJ2-1; no definite D call. This receptor was taken from a human donor in good health (CMV status not recorded). Some clones in this sample may be carry-over from other donors' samples. CDR3 sequence: CASGKMGNEQFF. The CDR3 DNA sequence: TGTGCCAGCGGCAAGATGGGCAATGAGCAGTTCTTC.